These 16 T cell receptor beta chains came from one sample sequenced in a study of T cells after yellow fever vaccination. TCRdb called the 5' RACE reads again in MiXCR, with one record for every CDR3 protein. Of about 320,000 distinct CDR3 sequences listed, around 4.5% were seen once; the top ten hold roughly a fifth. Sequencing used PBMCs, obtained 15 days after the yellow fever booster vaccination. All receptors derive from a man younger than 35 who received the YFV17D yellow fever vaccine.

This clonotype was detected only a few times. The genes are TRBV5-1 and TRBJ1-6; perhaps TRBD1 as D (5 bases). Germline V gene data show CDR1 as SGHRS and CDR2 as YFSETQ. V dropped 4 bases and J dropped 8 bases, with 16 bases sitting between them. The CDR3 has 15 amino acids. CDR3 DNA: TGCGCCAGCAGCGCCGAGGGCAGGGTGGATTCACCCCTCCACTTT. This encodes CASSAEGRVDSPLHF.

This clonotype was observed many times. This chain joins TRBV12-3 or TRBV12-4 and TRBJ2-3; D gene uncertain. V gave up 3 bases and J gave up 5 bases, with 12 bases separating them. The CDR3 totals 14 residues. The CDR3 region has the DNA TGTGCCAGCAGTTTTCGGATTGAACGAGATACGCAGTATTTT. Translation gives CASSFRIERDTQYF.

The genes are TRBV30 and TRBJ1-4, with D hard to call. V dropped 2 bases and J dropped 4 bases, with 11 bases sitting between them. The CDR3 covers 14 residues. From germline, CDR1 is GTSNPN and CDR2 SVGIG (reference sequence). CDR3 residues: CAWSLGSVNEKLFF. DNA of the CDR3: TGTGCCTGGAGTCTGGGCAGCGTTAATGAAAAACTGTTTTTT.

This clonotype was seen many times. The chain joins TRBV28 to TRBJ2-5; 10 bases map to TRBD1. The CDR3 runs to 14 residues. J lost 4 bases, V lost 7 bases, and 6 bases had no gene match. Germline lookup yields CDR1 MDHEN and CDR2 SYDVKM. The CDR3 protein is CASTQGQGGETQYF. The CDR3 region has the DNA TGTGCCAGCACCCAAGGACAGGGGGGAGAGACCCAGTACTTC.

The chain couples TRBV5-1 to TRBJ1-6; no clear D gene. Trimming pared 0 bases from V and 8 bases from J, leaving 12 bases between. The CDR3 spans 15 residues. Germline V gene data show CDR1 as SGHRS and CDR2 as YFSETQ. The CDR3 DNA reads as TGCGCCAGCAGCTTGGCGGGCAGCCGCTATTCACCCCTCCACTTT. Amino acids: CASSLAGSRYSPLHF.

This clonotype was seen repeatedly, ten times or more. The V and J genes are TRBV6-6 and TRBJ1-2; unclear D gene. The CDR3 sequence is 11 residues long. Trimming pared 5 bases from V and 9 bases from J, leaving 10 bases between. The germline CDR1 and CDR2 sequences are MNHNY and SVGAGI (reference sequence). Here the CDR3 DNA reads TGTGCCAGCAGTCTTGACCCAAGCTACACCTTC. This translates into CASSLDPSYTF.

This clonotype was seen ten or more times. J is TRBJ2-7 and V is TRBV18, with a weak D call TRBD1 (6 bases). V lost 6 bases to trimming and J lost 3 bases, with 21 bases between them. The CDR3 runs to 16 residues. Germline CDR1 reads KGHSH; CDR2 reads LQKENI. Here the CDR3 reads CASSFAPGTPRYEQYV. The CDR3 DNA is TGTGCCAGCTCGTTCGCTCCCGGGACACCCCGCTACGAGCAGTACGTC.

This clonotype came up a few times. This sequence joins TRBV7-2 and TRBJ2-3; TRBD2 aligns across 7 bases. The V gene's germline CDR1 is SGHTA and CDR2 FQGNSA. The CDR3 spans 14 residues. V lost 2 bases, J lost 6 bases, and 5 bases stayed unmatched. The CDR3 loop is CASSLWAGDDTQYF. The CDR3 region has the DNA TGTGCCAGCAGCTTATGGGCGGGGGACGATACGCAGTATTTT.

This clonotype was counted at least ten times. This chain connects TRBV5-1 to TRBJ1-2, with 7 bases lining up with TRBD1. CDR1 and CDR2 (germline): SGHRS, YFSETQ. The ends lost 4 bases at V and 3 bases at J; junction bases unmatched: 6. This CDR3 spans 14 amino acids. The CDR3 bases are TGCGCCAGCAGCAGAGACAGGGTAGACTATGGCTACACCTTC. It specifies CASSRDRVDYGYTF.

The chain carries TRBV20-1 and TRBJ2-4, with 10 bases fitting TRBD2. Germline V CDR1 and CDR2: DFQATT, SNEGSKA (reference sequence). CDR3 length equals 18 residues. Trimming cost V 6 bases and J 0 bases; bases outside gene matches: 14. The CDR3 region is CSAKLLAGAPVAKNIQYF. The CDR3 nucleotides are TGCAGTGCCAAGCTCCTAGCGGGGGCGCCGGTAGCCAAAAACATTCAGTACTTC.

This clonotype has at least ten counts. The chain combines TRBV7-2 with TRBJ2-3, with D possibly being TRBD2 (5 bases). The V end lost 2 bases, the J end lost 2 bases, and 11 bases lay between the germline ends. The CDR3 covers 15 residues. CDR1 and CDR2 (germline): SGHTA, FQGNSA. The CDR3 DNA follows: TGTGCCAGCAGCTTACTAGGACTGATCACAGATACGCAGTATTTT. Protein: CASSLLGLITDTQYF.

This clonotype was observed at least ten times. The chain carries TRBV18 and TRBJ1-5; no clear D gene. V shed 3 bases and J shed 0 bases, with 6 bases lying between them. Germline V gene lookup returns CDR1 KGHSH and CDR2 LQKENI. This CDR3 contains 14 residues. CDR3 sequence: CASSPSYSNQPQHF. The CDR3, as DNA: TGTGCCAGCTCACCGTCCTATAGCAATCAGCCCCAGCATTTT.

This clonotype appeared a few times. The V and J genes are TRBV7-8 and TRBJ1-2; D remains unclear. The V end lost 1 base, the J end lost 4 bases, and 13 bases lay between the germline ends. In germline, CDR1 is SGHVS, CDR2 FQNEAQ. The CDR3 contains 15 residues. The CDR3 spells CASSLELGSSYGYTF. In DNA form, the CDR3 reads TGTGCCAGCAGCTTAGAGTTGGGAAGTTCCTATGGCTACACCTTC.

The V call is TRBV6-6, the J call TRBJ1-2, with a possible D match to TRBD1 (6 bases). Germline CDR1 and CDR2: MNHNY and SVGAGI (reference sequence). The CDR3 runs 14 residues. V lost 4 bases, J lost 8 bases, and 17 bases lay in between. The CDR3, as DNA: TGTGCCAGCAGTTCCCGGGCAGGGGCGCAGGGCTACACCTTC. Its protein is CASSSRAGAQGYTF.

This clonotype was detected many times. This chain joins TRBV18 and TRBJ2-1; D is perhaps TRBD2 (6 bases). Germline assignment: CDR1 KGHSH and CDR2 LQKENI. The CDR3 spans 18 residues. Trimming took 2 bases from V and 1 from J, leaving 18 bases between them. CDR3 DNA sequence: TGTGCCAGCTCACCAGTAGTTCCGGGAGCAGGGTCCTACAATGAGCAGTTCTTC. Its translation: CASSPVVPGAGSYNEQFF. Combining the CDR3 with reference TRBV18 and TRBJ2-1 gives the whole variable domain NAGVMQNPRHLVRRRGQEARLRCSPMKGHSHVYWYRQLPEEGLKFMVYLQKENIIDESGMPKERFSAEFPKEGPSILRIQQVVRGDSAAYFCASSPVVPGAGSYNEQFFGPGTRLTVL.

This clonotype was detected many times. Written as DNA, the CDR3 is TGTGCCAGCAGCTTATTTGGTGGTTCATCCCAAGAGACCCAGTACTTC. Its protein product is CASSLFGGSSQETQYF. The chain carries TRBV7-6 and TRBJ2-5; D not resolved. Germline assignment: CDR1 SGHVS and CDR2 FNYEAQ. The CDR3 spans 16 residues. Between the trimmed V and J ends, which lost 2 bases and 1 base, there was a span of 14 bases.